The 2 T cell receptor beta chains below all came from one sample that was sequenced in a study of Graves' ophthalmopathy and Graves' hyperthyroidism. Scientists amplified the TCR beta CDR3 regions from RNA transcripts. HTBI-primed RT-PCR formed the first round, and a multiplex PCR formed the second. TCRdb reprocessed the multiplex PCR reads with MiXCR, giving one entry per CDR3 protein. The table has just over 400,000 distinct CDR3 sequences, around 21% seen once. Sequencing was done on a sample of peripheral blood. All receptors derive from a woman younger than 30 with stable Graves' hyperthyroidism.

This clonotype was seen repeatedly, ten times or more. The chain links TRBV5-1 to TRBJ2-7, with TRBD1 matching over 8 bases. The CDR3 spans 13 residues. Germline V CDR1 and CDR2: SGHRS, YFSETQ. V lost 4 bases to trimming and J lost 3 bases; unmatched junction nucleotides: 3. CDR3 amino acids: CASSQQGVYEQYF. The CDR3 DNA sequence: TGCGCCAGCAGCCAACAGGGGGTCTACGAGCAGTACTTC.

This rearrangement joins TRBV4-1 to TRBJ2-2; 8 bases are shared with TRBD2. CDR3 size: 14 residues. From germline, CDR1 is MGHRA and CDR2 YSYEKL. The ends lost 6 bases at V and 4 bases at J; junction bases unmatched: 4. CDR3 in amino acids: CASRGLVSTGELFF. Written as DNA, the CDR3 is TGCGCCAGCAGGGGACTAGTGTCCACCGGGGAGCTGTTTTTT.